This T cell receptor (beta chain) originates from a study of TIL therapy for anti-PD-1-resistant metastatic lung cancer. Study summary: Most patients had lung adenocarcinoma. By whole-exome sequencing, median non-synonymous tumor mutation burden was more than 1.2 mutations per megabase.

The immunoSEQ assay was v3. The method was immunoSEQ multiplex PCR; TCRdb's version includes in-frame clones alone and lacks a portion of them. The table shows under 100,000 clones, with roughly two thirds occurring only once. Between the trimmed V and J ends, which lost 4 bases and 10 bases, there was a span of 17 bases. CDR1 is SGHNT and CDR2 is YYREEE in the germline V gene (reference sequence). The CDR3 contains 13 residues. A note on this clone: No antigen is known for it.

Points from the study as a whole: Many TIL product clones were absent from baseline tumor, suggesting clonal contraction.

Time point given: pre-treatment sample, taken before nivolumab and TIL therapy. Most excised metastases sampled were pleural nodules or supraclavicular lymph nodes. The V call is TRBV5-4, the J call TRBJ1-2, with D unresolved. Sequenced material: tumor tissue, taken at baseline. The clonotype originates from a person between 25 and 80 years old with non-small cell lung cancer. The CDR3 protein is CASSQTRGRDYTF. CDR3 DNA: TGTGCCAGCAGCCAGACCCGCGGACGGGACTACACCTTC.